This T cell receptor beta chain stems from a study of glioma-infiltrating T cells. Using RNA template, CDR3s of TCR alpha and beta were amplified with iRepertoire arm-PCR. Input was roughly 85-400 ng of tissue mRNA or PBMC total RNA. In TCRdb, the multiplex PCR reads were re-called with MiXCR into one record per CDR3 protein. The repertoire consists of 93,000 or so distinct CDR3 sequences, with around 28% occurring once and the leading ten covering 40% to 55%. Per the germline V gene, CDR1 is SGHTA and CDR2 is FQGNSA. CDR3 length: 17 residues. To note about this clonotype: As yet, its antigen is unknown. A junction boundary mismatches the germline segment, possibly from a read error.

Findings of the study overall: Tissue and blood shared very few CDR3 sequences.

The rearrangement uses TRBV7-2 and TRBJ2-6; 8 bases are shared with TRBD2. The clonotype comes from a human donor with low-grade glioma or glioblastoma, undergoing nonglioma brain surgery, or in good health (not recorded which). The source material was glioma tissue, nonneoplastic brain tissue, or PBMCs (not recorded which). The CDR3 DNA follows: TGTGCCAGCAGCTTCACGGGGGGGGCTCCTGGGGCCAACGTCCTGAATTTC. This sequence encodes CASSFTGGAPGANVLNF.